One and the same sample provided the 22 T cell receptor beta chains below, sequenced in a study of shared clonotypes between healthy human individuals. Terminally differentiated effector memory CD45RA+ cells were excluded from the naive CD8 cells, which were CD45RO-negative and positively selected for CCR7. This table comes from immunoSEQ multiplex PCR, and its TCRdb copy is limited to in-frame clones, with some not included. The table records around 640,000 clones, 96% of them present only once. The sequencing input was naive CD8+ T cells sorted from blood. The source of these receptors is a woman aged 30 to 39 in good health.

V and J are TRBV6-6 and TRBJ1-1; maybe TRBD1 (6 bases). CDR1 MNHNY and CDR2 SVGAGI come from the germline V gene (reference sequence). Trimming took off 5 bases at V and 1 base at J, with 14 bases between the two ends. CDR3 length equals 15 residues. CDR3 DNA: TGTGCCAGCAGTCGACAGGCGACACGGAACACTGAAGCTTTCTTT. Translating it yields CASSRQATRNTEAFF.

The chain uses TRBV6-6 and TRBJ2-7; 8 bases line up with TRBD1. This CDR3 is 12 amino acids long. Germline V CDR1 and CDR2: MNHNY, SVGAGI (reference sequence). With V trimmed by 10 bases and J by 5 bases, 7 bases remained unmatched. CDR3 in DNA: TGTGCCACCACTGACAGGGGCCACGAGCAGTACTTC. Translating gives CATTDRGHEQYF.

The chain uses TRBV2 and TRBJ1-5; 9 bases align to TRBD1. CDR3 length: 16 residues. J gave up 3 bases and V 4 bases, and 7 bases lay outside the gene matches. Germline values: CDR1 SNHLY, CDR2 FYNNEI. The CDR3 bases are TGTGCCAGCAGTGCCCCTTGGACAGGGGTCAATCAGCCCCAGCATTTT. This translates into CASSAPWTGVNQPQHF.

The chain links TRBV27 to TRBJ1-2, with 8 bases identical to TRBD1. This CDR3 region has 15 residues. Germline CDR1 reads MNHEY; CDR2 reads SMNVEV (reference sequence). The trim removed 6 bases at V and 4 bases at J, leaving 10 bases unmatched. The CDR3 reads CASSRTGPNFYGYTF. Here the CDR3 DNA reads TGTGCCAGCAGCAGGACAGGGCCCAACTTCTATGGCTACACCTTC.

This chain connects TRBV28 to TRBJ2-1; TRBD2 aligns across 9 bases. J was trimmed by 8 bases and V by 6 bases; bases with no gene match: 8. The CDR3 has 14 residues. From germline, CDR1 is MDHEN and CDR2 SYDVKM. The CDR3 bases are TGTGCCAGCAGCCTCGGCGGGAGGGGATATGAGCAGTTCTTC. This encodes CASSLGGRGYEQFF. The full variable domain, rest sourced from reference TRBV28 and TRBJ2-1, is DVKVTQSSRYLVKRTGEKVFLECVQDMDHENMFWYRQDPGLGLRLIYFSYDVKMKEKGDIPEGYSVSREKKERFSLILESASTNQTSMYLCASSLGGRGYEQFFGPGTRLTVL.

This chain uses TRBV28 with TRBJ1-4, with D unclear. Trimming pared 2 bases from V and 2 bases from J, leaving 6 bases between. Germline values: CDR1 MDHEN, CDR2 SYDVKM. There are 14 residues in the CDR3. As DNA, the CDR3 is TGTGCCAGCAGTTTAATGGGTACTAATGAAAAACTGTTTTTT. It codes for CASSLMGTNEKLFF.

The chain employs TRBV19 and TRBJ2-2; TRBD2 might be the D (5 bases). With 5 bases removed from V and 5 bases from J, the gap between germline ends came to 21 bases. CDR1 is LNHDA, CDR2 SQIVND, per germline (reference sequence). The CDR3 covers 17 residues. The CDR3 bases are TGTGCCAGTAGTTCCCGCTCCTCCTTAGAGGGAACCGGGGAGCTGTTTTTT. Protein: CASSSRSSLEGTGELFF.

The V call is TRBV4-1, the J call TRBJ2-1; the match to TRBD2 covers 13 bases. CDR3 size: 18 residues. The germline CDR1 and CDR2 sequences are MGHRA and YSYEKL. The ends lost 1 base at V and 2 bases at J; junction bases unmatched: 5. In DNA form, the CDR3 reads TGCGCCAGCAGCCAAGTTCCGACTAGCGGGAGGCCCTACAATGAGCAGTTCTTC. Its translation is CASSQVPTSGRPYNEQFF.

The CDR3 DNA follows: TGTGCCAGCAGCTTAGCATTAGCGGGAGGGGCGGATACGCAGTATTTT. It encodes CASSLALAGGADTQYF. The V call is TRBV7-9, the J call TRBJ2-3, with 11 nucleotides matching TRBD2. Germline loops: CDR1 SEHNR, CDR2 FQNEAQ (reference sequence). V shed 0 bases, J shed 6 bases, and the junction held 5 bases outside the gene matches. The CDR3 length is 16 residues.

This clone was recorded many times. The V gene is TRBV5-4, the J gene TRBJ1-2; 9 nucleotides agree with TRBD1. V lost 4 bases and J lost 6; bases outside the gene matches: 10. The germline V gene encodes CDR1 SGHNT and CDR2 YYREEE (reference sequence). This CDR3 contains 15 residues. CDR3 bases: TGTGCCAGCAGCCTAACGGGACAGGGTATGGATGGCTACACCTTC. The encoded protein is CASSLTGQGMDGYTF.

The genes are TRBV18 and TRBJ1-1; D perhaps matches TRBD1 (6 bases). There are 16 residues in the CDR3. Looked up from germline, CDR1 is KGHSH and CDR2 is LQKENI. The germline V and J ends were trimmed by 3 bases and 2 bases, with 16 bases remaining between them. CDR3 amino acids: CASSPSYRVENTEAFF. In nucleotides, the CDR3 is TGTGCCAGCTCACCCTCCTACAGGGTGGAAAACACTGAAGCTTTCTTT.

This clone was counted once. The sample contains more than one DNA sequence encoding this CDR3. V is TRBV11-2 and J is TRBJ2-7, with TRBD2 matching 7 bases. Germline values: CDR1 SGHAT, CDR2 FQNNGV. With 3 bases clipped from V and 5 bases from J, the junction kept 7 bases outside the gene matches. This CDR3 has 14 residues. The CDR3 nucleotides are TGTGCCAGCAGCTTCTCCGGGCGGGGGAACGAGCAGTACTTC. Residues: CASSFSGRGNEQYF.

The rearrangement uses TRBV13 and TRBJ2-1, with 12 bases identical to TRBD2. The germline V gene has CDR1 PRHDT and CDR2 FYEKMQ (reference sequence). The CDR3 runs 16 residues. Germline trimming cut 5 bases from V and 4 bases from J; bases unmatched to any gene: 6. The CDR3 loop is CASSAPGTSGYNEQFF. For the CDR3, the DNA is TGTGCCAGCAGCGCCCCCGGGACTAGCGGGTACAATGAGCAGTTCTTC.

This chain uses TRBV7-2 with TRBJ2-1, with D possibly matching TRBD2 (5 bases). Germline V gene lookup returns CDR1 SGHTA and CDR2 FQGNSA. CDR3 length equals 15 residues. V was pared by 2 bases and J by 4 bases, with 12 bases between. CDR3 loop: CASSLRWTGYNEQFF. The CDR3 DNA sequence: TGTGCCAGCAGCTTACGGTGGACTGGTTACAATGAGCAGTTCTTC.

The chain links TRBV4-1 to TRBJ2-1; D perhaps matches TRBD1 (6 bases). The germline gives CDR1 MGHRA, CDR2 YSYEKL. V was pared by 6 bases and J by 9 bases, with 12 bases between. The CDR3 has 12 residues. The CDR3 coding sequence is TGCGCCAGCAGGACAGCCAGGGGTGAGCAGTTCTTC. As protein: CASRTARGEQFF.

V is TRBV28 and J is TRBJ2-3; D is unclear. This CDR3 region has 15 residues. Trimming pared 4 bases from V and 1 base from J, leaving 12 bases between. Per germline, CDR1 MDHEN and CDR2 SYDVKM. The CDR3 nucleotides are TGTGCCAGCAGTTCGCGTCTTTTTGGCACAGATACGCAGTATTTT. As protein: CASSSRLFGTDTQYF.

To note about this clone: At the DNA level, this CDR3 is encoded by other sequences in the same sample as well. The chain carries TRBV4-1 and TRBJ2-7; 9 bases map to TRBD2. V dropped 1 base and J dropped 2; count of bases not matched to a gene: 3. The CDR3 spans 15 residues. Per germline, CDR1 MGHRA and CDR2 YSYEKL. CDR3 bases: TGCGCCAGCAGCCAAGCGGCGGGAGGGACCTACGAGCAGTACTTC. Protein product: CASSQAAGGTYEQYF.

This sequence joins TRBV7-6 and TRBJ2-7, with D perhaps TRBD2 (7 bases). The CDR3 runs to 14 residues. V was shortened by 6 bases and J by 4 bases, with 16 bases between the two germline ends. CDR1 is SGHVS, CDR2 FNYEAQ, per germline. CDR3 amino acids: CASSSSGTQYEQYF. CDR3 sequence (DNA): TGTGCCAGCAGTTCGAGCGGGACACAATACGAGCAGTACTTC.

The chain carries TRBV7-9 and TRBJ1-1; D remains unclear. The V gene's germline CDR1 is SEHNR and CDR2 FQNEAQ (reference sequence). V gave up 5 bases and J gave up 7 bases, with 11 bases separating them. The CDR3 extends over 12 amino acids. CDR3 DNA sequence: TGTGCCAGCAGCATCCCCTCGGGTGAAGCTTTCTTT. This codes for CASSIPSGEAFF.

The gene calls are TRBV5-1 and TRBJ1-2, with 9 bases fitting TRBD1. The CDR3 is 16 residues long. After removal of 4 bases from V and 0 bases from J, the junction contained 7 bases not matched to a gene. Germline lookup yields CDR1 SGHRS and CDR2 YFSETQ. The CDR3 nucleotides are TGCGCCAGCAGCCCGGGACAGGGAATAGCTAACTATGGCTACACCTTC. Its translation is CASSPGQGIANYGYTF.

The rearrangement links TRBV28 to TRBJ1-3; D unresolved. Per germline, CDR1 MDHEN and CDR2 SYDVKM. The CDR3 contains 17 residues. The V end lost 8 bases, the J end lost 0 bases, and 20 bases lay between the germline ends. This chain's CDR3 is CASRSPGVSDSGNTIYF. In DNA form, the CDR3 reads TGTGCCAGCCGATCACCCGGGGTCTCCGACTCTGGAAACACCATATATTTT.

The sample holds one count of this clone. The CDR3 DNA reads as TGTGCCAGCAGACCGGGCATTTACTCTGGAAACACCATATATTTT. Translating it yields CASRPGIYSGNTIYF. The V and J genes are TRBV5-5 and TRBJ1-3, with D unclear. The germline V gene encodes CDR1 SGHKS and CDR2 YYEKEE (reference sequence). This CDR3 comprises 15 residues. Trimming removed 5 bases at V and 0 bases at J, with 12 bases between.